The 2 T cell receptor beta chains in this list originate from one sample, sequenced in a study of OX40 agonist ivuxolimab in advanced cancers. Measured with immunoSEQ multiplex PCR; TCRdb has only the in-frame clones, and not every one. The sample lists roughly 100,000 clones; around 90% were seen once. Sequencing was performed on CD4+ or CD8+ T cells sorted from blood, taken in a trial of the OX40 agonist ivuxolimab. The source is an adult with an advanced solid tumor such as melanoma, head and neck, liver or kidney cancer.

The chain has TRBV19 and TRBJ2-3; maybe TRBD2 (5 bases). In germline, CDR1 is LNHDA, CDR2 SQIVND (reference sequence). CDR3 length equals 13 residues. V lost 3 bases and J 2 bases, leaving 6 bases between the germline ends. The CDR3 region has the DNA TGTGCCAGTAGTATGAGGGACACAGATACGCAGTATTTT. Translating it yields CASSMRDTDTQYF.

The genes are TRBV7-2 and TRBJ2-1, with TRBD2 matching over 7 bases. Germline V CDR1 and CDR2: SGHTA, FQGNSA. V shed 7 bases and J 1 base; nucleotides not matched to a gene: 4. The CDR3 runs to 14 residues. The CDR3 here is CASNKRGSYNEQFF. For the CDR3, the DNA is TGTGCCAGCAACAAGCGGGGATCCTACAATGAGCAGTTCTTC.